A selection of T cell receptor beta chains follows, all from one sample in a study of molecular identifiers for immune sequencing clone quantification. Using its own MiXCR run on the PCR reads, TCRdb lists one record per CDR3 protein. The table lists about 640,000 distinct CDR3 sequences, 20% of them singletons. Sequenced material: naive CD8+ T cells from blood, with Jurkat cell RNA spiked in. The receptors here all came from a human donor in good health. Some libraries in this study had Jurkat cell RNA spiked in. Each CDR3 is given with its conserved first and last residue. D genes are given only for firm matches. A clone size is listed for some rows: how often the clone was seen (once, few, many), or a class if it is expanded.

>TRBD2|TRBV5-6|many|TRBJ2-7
TGTGCCAGCAGCTCCATGATTTTCCCTAGCGGGGGCCCCTACGAGCAGTACTTC
CASSSMIFPSGGPYEQYF
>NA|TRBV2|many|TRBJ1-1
TGTGCCAGCAGCGTCTCCCGGGGGGGGACTGAAGCTTTCTTT
CASSVSRGGTEAFF
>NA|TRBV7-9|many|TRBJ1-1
TGTGCCAGCAGCCCAGGGGAGGGAATGAACACTGAAGCTTTCTTT
CASSPGEGMNTEAFF
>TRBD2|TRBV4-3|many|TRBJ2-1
TGCGCCAGCAGCCAAGATCGAGCCGGGAGGGGGTCCTACAATGAGCAGTTCTTC
CASSQDRAGRGSYNEQFF
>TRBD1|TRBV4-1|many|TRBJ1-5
TGCGCCAGCAGCTGGGACAGGGATAGCAATCAGCCCCAGCATTTT
CASSWDRDSNQPQHF
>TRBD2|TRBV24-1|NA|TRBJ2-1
TGTGCCACCAGTGAGGCCCGACTAGCGGGACAGTTCTTC
CATSEARLAGQFF
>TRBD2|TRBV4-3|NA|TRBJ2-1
TGCGCCAGCAGCCAAGGACTAGCGGGAGAGTTCAATGAGCAGTTCTTC
CASSQGLAGEFNEQFF
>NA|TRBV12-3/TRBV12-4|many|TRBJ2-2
TGTGCCAGCAGTTTATTGGACCCCAGGGCCGGGGAGCTGTTTTTT
CASSLLDPRAGELFF
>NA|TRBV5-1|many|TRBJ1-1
TGCGCCAGCAGCTCGGACAGACTTAACACTGAAGCTTTCTTT
CASSSDRLNTEAFF
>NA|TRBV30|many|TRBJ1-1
TGTGCCTGGAGCGCATTCGGGATGAACACTGAAGCTTTCTTT
CAWSAFGMNTEAFF
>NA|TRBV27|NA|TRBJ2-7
TGTGCCAGCAGTTTATTGACGGGTTCCGAGCAGTACTTC
CASSLLTGSEQYF
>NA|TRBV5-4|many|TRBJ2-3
TGTGCCAGCAGCACCCCCCTGGGGAGCACAGATACGCAGTATTTT
CASSTPLGSTDTQYF
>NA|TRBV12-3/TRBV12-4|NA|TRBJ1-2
TGTGCCAGCAGCCCCGGCAGTCGCTACACCTTC
CASSPGSRYTF
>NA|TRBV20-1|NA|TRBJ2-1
TGCAGTGCTAGAGATCTAGGGTGGGGCTCCTACAATGAGCAGTTCTTC
CSARDLGWGSYNEQFF
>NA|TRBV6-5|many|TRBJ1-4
TGTGCCAGCAGTTACTCGATCCTTGCAGGGAATGAAAAACTGTTTTTT
CASSYSILAGNEKLFF
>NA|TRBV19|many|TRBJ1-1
TGTGCCAGTAAATCCGGGGTAACTGAAGCTTTCTTT
CASKSGVTEAFF
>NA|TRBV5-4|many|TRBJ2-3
TGTGCCAGCAGCTTGGAAAGGGGTAGCTCTCGGATCACAGATACGCAGTATTTT
CASSLERGSSRITDTQYF
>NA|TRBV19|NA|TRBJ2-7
TGTGCCACCAAGGCCGGGACGGGGGACTACGAGCAGTACTTC
CATKAGTGDYEQYF
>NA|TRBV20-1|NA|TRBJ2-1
TGCAGTGCTATACGCATGGGGCTAGGGTTCTTC
CSAIRMGLGFF
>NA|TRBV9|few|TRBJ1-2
TGTGCCAGCAGCGTAGGCGGAGGGACCCTCTATGGCTACACCTTC
CASSVGGGTLYGYTF
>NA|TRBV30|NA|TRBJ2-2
TGTGCCTGGAGTGTACTACAGTACACCGGGGAGCTGTTTTTT
CAWSVLQYTGELFF
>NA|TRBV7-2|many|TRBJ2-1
TGTGCCAGCAGCAGTGGGCTATTCCCCAATGAGCAGTTCTTC
CASSSGLFPNEQFF
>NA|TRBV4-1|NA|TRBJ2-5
TGCGCCAGCAGCCAATTCTCCTATAAAGAGACCCAGTACTTC
CASSQFSYKETQYF
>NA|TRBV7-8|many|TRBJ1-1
TGTGCCAGCAGCTTAGTTTCGGCCCAGGCCGAAGCTTTCTTT
CASSLVSAQAEAFF
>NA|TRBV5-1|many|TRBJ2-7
TGTGCCAGCAGCTTTTACGGAACCTACGAGCAGTACTTC
CASSFYGTYEQYF
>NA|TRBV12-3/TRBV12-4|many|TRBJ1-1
TGTGCCAGCACTCTGGGGCAGATGAACACTGAAGCTTTCTTT
CASTLGQMNTEAFF
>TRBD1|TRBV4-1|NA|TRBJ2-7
TGCGCCAGCAGCCAAGAGCCCGGGACAGGTTTCTACGAGCAGTACTTC
CASSQEPGTGFYEQYF
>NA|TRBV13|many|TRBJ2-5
TGTGCCAGCAGCTTGGGCCCAGGGGTTCACCAAGAGACCCAGTACTTC
CASSLGPGVHQETQYF
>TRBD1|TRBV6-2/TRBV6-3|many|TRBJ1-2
TGTGCCAGCAGTTACCCGACAGGGGACTATGGCTACACCTTC
CASSYPTGDYGYTF
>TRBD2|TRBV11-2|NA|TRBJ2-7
TGTGCCAGCAGCTTACTCAGCGGGAGCGGTTACGAGCAGTACTTC
CASSLLSGSGYEQYF
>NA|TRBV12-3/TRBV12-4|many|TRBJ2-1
TGTGCCACCCGCCTCAGCGGAGACAATGAGCAGTTCTTC
CATRLSGDNEQFF
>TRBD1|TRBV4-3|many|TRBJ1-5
TGCGCCAGCAGCCAATTTCCGGGACAGGGGGCTATAGCGGGTCAGCCCCAGCATTTT
CASSQFPGQGAIAGQPQHF
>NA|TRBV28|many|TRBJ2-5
TGTGCCAGCAGTTTATACGGGTCCCTCCAAGAGACCCAGTACTTC
CASSLYGSLQETQYF
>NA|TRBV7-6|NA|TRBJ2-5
TGTGCCAGCAGCTTAATTCTAGGGGGGGGGCCAGCGGAGACCCAGTACTTC
CASSLILGGGPAETQYF
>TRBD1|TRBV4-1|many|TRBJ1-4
TGCGCCAGCAGCGGACAGGGCTGGACTAATGAAAAACTGTTTTTT
CASSGQGWTNEKLFF
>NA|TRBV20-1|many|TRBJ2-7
TGCAGTGCTAGAGATTTACAGGCTATAAGCGAGCAGTACTTC
CSARDLQAISEQYF
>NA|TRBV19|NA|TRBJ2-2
TGTGCCAGTAGTCGAGTCGAGGGGGCCGGGGAGCTGTTTTTT
CASSRVEGAGELFF
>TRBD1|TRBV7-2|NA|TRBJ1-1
TGTGCCAGCAGCTTACCCTCAGGGGGGGGCACTGAAGCTTTCTTT
CASSLPSGGGTEAFF
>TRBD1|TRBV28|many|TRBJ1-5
TGTGCCAGCAGTACGGGACAGGGGGATGTTCAGCCCCAGCATTTT
CASSTGQGDVQPQHF
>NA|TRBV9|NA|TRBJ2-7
TGTGCCAGCAGCGCCCGCAGCCGGGACGAGCAGTACTTC
CASSARSRDEQYF
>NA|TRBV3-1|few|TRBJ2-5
TGTGCCAGCAGCCCGGCAGGAGATGAAGGGGAAGAGACCCAGTACTTC
CASSPAGDEGEETQYF
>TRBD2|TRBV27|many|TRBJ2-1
TGTGCCAGCAGTTTAACTAGCGCCTACTACAATGAGCAGTTCTTC
CASSLTSAYYNEQFF
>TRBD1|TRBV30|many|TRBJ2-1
TGTGCCTGGAGTCTAGGACAGGCCTACAATGAGCAGTTCTTC
CAWSLGQAYNEQFF
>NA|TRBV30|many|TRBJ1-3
TGTGCCTGGAGCCGGGAGGGGGGCTCTGGAAACACCATATATTTT
CAWSREGGSGNTIYF
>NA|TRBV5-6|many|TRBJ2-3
TGTGCCAGCAGCTTGGCAGGAAACACAGATACGCAGTATTTT
CASSLAGNTDTQYF
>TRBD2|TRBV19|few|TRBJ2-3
TGTGCCAGTAGTGCAGGGACTAACACAGATACGCAGTATTTT
CASSAGTNTDTQYF
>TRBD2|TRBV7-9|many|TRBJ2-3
TGTGCCAGCAGCTTGCGAGCGGGAGTAGCAGATACGCAGTATTTT
CASSLRAGVADTQYF